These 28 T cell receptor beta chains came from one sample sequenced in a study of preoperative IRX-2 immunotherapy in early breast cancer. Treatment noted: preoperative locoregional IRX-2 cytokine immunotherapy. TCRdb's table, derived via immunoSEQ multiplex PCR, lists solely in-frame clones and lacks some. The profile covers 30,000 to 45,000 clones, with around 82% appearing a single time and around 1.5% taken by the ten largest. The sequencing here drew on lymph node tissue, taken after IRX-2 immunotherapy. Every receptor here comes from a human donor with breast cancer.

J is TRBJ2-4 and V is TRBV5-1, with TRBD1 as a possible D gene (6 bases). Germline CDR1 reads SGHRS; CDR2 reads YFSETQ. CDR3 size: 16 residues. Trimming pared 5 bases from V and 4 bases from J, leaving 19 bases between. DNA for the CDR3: TGCGCCAGCAGTCCGGTAACCAGGGGAAAGAAAAACATTCAGTACTTC. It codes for CASSPVTRGKKNIQYF. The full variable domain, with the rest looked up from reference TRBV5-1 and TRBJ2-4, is KAGVTQTPRYLIKTRGQQVTLSCSPISGHRSVSWYQQTPGQGLQFLFEYFSETQRNKGNFPGRFSGRQFSNSRSEMNVSTLELGDSALYLCASSPVTRGKKNIQYFGAGTRLSVL.

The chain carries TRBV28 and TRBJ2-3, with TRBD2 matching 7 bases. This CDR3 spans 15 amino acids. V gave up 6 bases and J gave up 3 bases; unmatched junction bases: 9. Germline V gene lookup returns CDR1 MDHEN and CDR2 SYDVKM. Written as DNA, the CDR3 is TGTGCCAGCAGCCACCCCTTACTAGCGACAGATACGCAGTATTTT. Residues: CASSHPLLATDTQYF.

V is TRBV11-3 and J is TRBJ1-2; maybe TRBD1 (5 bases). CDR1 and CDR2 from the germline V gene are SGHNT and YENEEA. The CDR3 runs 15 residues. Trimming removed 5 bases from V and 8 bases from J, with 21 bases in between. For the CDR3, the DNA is TGTGCCAGCAGCGGAAGAGGGGACGCCCTGGGGGGCTACACCTTC. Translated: CASSGRGDALGGYTF.

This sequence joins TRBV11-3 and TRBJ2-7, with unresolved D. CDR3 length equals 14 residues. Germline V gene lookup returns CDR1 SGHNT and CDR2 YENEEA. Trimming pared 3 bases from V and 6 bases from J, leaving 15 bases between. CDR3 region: CASSLAPDDGEQYF. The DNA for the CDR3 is TGTGCCAGCAGCTTGGCTCCGGACGACGGCGAGCAGTACTTC.

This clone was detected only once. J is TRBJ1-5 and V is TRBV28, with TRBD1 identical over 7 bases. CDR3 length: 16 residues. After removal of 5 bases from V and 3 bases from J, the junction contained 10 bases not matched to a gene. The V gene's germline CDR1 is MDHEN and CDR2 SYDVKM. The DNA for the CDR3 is TGTGCCAGCAGTCCCAATCAGGGGACAGTCAATCAGCCCCAGCATTTT. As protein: CASSPNQGTVNQPQHF.

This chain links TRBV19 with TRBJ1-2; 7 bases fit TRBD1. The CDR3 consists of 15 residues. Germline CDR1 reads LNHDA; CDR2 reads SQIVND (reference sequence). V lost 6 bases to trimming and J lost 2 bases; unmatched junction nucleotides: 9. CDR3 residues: CASSIQGQVNYGYTF. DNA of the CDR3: TGTGCCAGTAGCATTCAAGGACAGGTGAACTATGGCTACACCTTC.

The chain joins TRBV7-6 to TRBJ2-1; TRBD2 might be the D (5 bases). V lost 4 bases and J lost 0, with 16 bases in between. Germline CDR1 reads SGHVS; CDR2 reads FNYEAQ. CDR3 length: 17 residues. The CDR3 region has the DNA TGTGCCAGCAGCTATCGAGGACTCCGGCGCTCCTACAATGAGCAGTTCTTC. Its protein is CASSYRGLRRSYNEQFF.

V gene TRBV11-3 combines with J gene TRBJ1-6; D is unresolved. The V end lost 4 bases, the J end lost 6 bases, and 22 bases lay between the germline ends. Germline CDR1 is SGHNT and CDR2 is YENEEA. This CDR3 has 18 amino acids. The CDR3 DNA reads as TGTGCCAGCAGCTCCTACCAACTCGCCGGGCACATTAATTCACCCCTCCACTTT. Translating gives CASSSYQLAGHINSPLHF.

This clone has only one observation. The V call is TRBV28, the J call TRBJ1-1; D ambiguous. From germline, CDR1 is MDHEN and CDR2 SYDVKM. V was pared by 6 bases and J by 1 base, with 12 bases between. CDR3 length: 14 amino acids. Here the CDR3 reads CASRGALRNTEAFF. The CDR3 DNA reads TGTGCCAGCAGGGGAGCTCTGAGGAACACTGAAGCTTTCTTT.

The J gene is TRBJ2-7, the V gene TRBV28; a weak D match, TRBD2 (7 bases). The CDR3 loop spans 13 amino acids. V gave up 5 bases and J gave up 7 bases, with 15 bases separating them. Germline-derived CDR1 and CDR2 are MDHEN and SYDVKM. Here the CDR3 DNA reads TGTGCCAGCAGTCCCGCGGGGGCGGATGAGCAGTACTTC. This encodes CASSPAGADEQYF.

Here the CDR3 reads CASRSIGGSNQPQHF. The CDR3 DNA follows: TGTGCCAGCAGATCGATAGGGGGGAGCAATCAGCCCCAGCATTTT. The chain recombines TRBV28 with TRBJ1-5; possibly TRBD1 for D (6 bases). Germline values: CDR1 MDHEN, CDR2 SYDVKM. The CDR3 loop spans 15 amino acids. Trimming left V 6 bases short and J 1 base short, with 13 bases between.

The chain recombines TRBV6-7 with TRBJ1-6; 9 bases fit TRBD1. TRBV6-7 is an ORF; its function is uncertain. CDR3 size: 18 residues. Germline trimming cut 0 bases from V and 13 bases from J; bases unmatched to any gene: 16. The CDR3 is CASSYSLQLTGGSGPLHF. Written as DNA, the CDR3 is TGTGCCAGCAGTTACTCACTACAATTGACAGGGGGATCGGGTCCCCTCCACTTT.

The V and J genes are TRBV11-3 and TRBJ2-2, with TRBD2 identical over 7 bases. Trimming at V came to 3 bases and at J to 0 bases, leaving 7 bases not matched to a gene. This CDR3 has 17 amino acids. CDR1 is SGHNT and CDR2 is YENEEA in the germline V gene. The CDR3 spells CASSLAGLAANTGELFF. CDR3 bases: TGTGCCAGCAGCTTGGCCGGGCTAGCGGCGAACACCGGGGAGCTGTTTTTT.

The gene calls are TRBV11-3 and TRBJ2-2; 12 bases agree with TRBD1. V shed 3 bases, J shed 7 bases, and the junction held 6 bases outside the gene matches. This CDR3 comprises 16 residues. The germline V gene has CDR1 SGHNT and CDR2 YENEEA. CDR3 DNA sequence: TGTGCCAGCAGCTTGGACGGGACAGGGGGCTTCGGGGAGCTGTTTTTT. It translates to CASSLDGTGGFGELFF.

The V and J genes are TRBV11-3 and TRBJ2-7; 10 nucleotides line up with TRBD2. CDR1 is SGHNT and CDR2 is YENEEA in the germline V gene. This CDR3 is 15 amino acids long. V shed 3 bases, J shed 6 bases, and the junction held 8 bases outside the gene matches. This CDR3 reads CASSLGVAGGLEQYF. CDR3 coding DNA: TGTGCCAGCAGCTTGGGGGTAGCGGGGGGCCTCGAGCAGTACTTC.

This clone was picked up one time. The CDR3: CASSVDSFSYEQYF. As DNA, the CDR3 is TGTGCCAGCAGTGTGGACAGTTTCTCCTACGAGCAGTACTTC. The genes are TRBV6-8 and TRBJ2-7; D is perhaps TRBD1 (6 bases). CDR3 length: 14 residues. The V gene lost 5 bases and the J gene lost 0 bases, with 11 bases spanning the gap. Per germline, CDR1 MNHGY and CDR2 SAAAGT.

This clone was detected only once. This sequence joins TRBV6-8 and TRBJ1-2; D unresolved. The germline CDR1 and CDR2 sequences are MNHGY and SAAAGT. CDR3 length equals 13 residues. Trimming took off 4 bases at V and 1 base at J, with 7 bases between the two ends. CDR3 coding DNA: TGTGCCAGCAGTTTTGGCAGTAACTATGGCTACACCTTC. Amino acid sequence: CASSFGSNYGYTF.

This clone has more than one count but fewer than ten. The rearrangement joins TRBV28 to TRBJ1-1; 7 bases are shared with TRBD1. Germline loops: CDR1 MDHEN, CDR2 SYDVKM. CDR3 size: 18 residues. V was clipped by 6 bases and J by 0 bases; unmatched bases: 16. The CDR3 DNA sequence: TGTGCCAGCAGCCGAGCCGACAGGTCAGGGGGGCTGAACACTGAAGCTTTCTTT. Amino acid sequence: CASSRADRSGGLNTEAFF.

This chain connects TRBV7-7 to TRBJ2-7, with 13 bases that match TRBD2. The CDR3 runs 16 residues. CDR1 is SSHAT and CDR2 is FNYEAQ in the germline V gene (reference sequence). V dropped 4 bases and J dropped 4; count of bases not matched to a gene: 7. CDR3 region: CASSSEGTSGVYEQYF. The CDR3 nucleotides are TGTGCCAGCAGCTCCGAAGGGACTAGCGGGGTTTACGAGCAGTACTTC.

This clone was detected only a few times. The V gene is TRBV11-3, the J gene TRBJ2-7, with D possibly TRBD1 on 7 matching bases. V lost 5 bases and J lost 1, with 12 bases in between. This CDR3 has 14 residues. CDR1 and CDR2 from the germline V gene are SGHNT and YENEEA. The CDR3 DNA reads TGTGCCAGCAGCCCGGGGGACAGTTCCTACGAGCAGTACTTC. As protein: CASSPGDSSYEQYF.

CDR3 protein: CASSYSQGEQYF. The CDR3 DNA reads as TGTGCCAGCAGTTACAGTCAGGGTGAGCAGTACTTC. The chain has TRBV6-8 and TRBJ2-7; a possible D gene is TRBD1 (5 bases). CDR3 length: 12 amino acids. The germline V gene encodes CDR1 MNHGY and CDR2 SAAAGT. With 2 bases removed from V and 7 bases from J, the gap between germline ends came to 9 bases.

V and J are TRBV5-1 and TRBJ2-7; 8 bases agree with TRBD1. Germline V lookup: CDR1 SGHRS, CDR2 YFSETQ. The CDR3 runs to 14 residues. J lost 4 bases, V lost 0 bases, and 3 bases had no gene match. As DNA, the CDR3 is TGCGCCAGCAGCTTGGAGGGGACAGGTTACGAGCAGTACTTC. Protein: CASSLEGTGYEQYF.

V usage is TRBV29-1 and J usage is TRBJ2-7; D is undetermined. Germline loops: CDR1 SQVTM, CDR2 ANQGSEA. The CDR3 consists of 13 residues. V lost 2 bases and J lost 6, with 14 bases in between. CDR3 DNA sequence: TGCAGCGTTGAAACGGAGACTGGCGGCGAGCAGTACTTC. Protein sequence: CSVETETGGEQYF.

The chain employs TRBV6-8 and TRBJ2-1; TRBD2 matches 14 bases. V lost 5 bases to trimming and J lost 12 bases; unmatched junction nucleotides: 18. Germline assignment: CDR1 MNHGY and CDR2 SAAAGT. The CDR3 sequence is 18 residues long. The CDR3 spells CASSQGLAGGILNVGQFF. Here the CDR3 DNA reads TGTGCCAGCAGTCAAGGACTAGCGGGGGGAATTCTCAATGTAGGGCAGTTCTTC.

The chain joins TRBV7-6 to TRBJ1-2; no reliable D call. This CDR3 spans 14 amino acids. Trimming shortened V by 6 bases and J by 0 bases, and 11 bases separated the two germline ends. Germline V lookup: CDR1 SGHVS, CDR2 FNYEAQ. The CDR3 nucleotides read TGTGCCAGCAGGTCGGACGGAACTAACTATGGCTACACCTTC. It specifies CASRSDGTNYGYTF.

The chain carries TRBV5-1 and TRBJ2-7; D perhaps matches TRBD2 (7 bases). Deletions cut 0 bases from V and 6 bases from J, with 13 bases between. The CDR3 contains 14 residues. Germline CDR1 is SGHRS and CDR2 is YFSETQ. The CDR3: CASSLVTGGGEQYF. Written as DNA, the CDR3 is TGCGCCAGCAGCTTGGTGACGGGGGGCGGCGAGCAGTACTTC.

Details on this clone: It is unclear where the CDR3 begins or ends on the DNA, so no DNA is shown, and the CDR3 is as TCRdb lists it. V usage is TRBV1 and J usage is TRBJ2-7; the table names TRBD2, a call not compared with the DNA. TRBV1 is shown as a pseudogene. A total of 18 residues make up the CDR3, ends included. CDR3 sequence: CASSQGPVGSGASYEQYF.

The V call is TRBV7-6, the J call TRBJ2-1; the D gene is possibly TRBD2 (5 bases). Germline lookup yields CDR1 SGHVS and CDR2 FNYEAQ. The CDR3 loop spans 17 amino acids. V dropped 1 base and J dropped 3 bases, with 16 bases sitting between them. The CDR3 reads CASSLVPGGFIYNEQFF. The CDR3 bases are TGTGCCAGCAGCTTAGTCCCTGGAGGCTTCATCTACAATGAGCAGTTCTTC.